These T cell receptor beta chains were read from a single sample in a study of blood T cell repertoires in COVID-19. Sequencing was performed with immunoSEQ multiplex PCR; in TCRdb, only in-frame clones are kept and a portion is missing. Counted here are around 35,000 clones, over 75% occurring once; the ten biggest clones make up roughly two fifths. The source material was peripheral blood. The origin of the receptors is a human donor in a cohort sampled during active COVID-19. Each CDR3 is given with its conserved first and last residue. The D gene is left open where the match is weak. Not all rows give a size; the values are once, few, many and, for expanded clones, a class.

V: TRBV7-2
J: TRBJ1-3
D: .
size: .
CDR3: CASSLSVSGNTIYF
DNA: TGTGCCAGCAGCTTATCTGTCTCTGGAAACACCATATATTTT

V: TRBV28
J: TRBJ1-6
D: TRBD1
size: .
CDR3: CASSINRGLSSPLHF
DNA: TGTGCCAGCAGTATTAACAGGGGGCTTAGTTCACCCCTCCACTTT

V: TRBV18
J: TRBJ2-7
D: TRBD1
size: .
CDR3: CASSAGQVSYEQYF
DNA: TGTGCCAGCTCAGCAGGACAGGTCTCCTACGAGCAGTACTTC

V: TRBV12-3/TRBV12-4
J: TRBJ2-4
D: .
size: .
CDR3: CASSTSRGNIQYF
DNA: TGTGCCAGCAGTACCAGTAGGGGAAACATTCAGTACTTC

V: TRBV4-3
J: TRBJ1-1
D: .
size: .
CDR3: CASSQAPTAPGTEAFF
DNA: TGCGCCAGCAGCCAAGCGCCGACAGCCCCCGGCACTGAAGCTTTCTTT

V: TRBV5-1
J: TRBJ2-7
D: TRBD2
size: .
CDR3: CASSLGSGGHEQYF
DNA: TGCGCCAGCAGCTTGGGTAGCGGGGGTCACGAGCAGTACTTC

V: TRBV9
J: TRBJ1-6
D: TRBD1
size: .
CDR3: CASSVGDRENSPLHF
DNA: TGTGCCAGCAGCGTAGGAGACAGGGAGAATTCACCCCTCCACTTT

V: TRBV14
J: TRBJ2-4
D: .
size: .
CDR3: CASSQAGAKNIQYF
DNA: TGTGCCAGCAGCCAGGCCGGGGCCAAAAACATTCAGTACTTC

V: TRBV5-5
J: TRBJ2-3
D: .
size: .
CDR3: CASSTRGRGRGKADTQYF
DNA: TGTGCCAGCAGCACCCGTGGCAGAGGTAGGGGGAAGGCAGATACGCAGTATTTT

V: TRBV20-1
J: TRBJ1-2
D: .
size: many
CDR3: CSASRDIYYGYTF
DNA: TGCAGTGCTAGTAGGGACATATACTATGGCTACACCTTC

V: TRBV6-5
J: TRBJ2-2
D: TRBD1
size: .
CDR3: CASRSGTANTGELFF
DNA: TGTGCCAGCAGGTCCGGGACAGCGAACACCGGGGAGCTGTTTTTT

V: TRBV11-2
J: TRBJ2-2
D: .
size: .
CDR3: CASSPRTSNTGELFF
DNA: TGTGCCAGCAGCCCAAGGACATCGAACACCGGGGAGCTGTTTTTT

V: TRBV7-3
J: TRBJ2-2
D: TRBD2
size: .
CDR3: CASSSRLAGSTTGELFF
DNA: TGTGCCAGCAGCTCTAGACTAGCGGGGAGCACCACCGGGGAGCTGTTTTTT

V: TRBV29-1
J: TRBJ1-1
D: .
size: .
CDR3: CSVTPRVHTEAFF
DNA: TGCAGCGTTACCCCCCGAGTGCACACTGAAGCTTTCTTT

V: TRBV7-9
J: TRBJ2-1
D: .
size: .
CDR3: CASSAQAREQFF
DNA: TGTGCCAGCAGCGCACAGGCTCGGGAGCAGTTCTTC

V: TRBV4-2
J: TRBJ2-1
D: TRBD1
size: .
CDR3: CASSQDPTGVNEQFF
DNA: TGTGCCAGCAGCCAAGATCCTACAGGGGTCAATGAGCAGTTCTTC

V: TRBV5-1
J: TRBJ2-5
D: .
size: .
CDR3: CASSQSVGDQETQYF
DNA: TGCGCCAGCAGCCAGAGCGTTGGAGACCAAGAGACCCAGTACTTC

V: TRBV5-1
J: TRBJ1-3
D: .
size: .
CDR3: CASSLSLAGDGNTIYF
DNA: TGCGCCAGCAGCTTGAGTCTCGCGGGGGACGGAAACACCATATATTTT

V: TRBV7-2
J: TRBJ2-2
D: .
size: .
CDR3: CASSLMVRPGELFF
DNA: TGTGCCAGCAGCCTAATGGTCCGCCCCGGGGAGCTGTTTTTT

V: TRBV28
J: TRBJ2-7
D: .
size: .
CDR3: CASSRVYEQYF
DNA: TGTGCCAGCTCCAGGGTCTACGAGCAGTACTTC

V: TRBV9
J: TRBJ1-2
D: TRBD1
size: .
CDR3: CASSPRRTGAGYTF
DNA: TGTGCCAGCAGCCCGCGTCGGACAGGGGCTGGCTACACCTTC

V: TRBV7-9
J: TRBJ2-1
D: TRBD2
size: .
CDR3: CASSLFPPLAGDLYNEQFF
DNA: TGTGCCAGCAGCTTATTTCCGCCCCTAGCGGGGGACTTATACAATGAGCAGTTCTTC

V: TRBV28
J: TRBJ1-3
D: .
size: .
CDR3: CASSSGGGNTIYF
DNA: TGTGCCAGCAGCTCTGGCGGGGGAAACACCATATATTTT

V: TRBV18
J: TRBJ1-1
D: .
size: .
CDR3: CASSPQVQNTEAFF
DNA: TGTGCCAGCTCACCTCAGGTCCAGAACACTGAAGCTTTCTTT

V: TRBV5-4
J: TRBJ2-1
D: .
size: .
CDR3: CASSRGGINYNEQFF
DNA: TGTGCCAGCAGTCGGGGCGGGATAAACTACAATGAGCAGTTCTTC

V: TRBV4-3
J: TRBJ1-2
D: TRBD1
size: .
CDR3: CASSPTGAVMVPPYGYTF
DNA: TGCGCCAGCAGTCCTACAGGGGCCGTTATGGTTCCGCCCTATGGCTACACCTTC

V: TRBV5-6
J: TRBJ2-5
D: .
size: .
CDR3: CASSSYRADKETQYF
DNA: TGTGCCAGCAGCTCTTACAGGGCCGACAAGGAGACCCAGTACTTC

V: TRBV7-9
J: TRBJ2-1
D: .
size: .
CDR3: CATNSASSYNEQFF
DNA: TGTGCCACCAACTCCGCGAGCTCCTACAATGAGCAGTTCTTC

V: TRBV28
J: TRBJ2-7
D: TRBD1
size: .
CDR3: CASSTGGTYEQYF
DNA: TGTGCCAGCAGTACAGGGGGAACCTACGAGCAGTACTTC

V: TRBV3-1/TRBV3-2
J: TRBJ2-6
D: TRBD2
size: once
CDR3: CASSRGLAGGQAGMANVLTF
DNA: TGTGCCAGCAGCCGCGGACTAGCGGGGGGGCAGGCCGGGATGGCCAACGTCCTGACTTTC

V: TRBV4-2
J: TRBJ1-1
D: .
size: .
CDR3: CASSRGGTQGGFEAFF
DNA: TGTGCCAGCAGCCGAGGCGGGACCCAGGGCGGTTTTGAAGCTTTCTTT

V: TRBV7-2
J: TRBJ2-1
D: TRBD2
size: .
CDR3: CASSPDRGGHEQFF
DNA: TGTGCCAGCAGCCCCGACCGGGGGGGCCATGAGCAGTTCTTC

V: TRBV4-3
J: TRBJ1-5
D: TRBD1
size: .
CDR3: CASSQDWDSPRAPQHF
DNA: TGCGCCAGCAGCCAAGACTGGGACAGCCCAAGGGCGCCCCAGCATTTT

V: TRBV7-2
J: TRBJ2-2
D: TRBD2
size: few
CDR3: CASSLRLAGSGELFF
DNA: TGTGCCAGCAGCTTAAGGCTAGCGGGGTCCGGGGAGCTGTTTTTT

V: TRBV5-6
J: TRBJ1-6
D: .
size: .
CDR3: CASSLGQAINSPLHF
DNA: TGTGCCAGCAGCTTGGGGCAGGCGATTAATTCACCCCTCCACTTT

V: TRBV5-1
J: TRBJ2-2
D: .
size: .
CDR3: CASRPAGGSTGELFF
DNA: TGCGCCAGCAGACCGGCAGGCGGGTCCACCGGGGAGCTGTTTTTT

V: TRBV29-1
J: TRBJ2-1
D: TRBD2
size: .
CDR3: CSARAGGSGEQFF
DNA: TGCAGCGCCCGGGCGGGGGGTAGTGGGGAGCAGTTCTTC

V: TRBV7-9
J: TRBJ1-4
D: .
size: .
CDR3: CASSRDTRGEKLFF
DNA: TGTGCCAGCAGCCGGGACACTCGAGGTGAAAAACTGTTTTTT

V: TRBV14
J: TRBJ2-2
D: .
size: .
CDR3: CASSQVRSTGELFF
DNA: TGTGCCAGCAGCCAAGTGCGTAGCACCGGGGAGCTGTTTTTT

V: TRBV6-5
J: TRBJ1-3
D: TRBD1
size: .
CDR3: CASSTGGVGNTIYF
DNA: TGTGCCAGCAGCACAGGGGGCGTTGGAAACACCATATATTTT

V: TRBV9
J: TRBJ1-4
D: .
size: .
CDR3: CASSPTGATNEKLFF
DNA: TGTGCCAGCAGCCCGACAGGCGCAACTAATGAAAAACTGTTTTTT

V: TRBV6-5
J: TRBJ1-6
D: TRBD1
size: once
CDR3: CASSRTGGSSPLHF
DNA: TGTGCCAGCAGTAGGACAGGGGGAAGTTCACCCCTCCACTTT

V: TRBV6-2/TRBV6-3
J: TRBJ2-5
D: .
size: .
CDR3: CASSYTRGGRRLETQYF
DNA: TGTGCCAGCAGTTACACGAGGGGGGGGCGCCGCTTGGAGACCCAGTACTTC

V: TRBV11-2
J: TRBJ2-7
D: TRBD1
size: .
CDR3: CASSLGQGAAYEQYF
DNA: TGTGCCAGCAGCTTAGGCCAGGGGGCCGCCTACGAGCAGTACTTC